These T cell receptor beta chains were read from a single sample in a study of T cells in localized non-small cell lung cancer. Generated by immunoSEQ multiplex PCR, the TCRdb table keeps only in-frame clones and is missing some. Among 25,000 to 35,000 clones, 80% to 85% were seen once, and the ten largest hold 4% to 5.5%. Material: peripheral blood mononuclear cells, obtained before any cancer treatment. Every receptor here comes from a man aged 40 to 75 with stage III lung adenocarcinoma. Both conserved end residues are part of each CDR3. The D gene is left open where the match is weak. Clone size is stated in some rows and not others, as once, few, many or a class when expanded.

NA	NA	TRBV28	TRBJ1-5	CATRDSMGPSNQPQHF	TGTGCCACCCGCGACAGTATGGGCCCTAGCAATCAGCCCCAGCATTTT
NA	NA	TRBV7-8	TRBJ2-3	CASSTRTDTQYF	TGTGCCAGCAGCACGCGGACAGATACGCAGTATTTT
TRBD2	NA	TRBV5-6	TRBJ2-3	CASSSSGGLPDTQYF	TGTGCCAGCAGTTCTAGCGGGGGGTTACCAGATACGCAGTATTTT
TRBD2	NA	TRBV5-1	TRBJ2-7	CASSYQGLAGRKLGYEQYF	TGCGCCAGCAGCTACCAGGGACTAGCGGGACGAAAGTTGGGCTACGAGCAGTACTTC
NA	once	TRBV4-2	TRBJ2-7	CASSQDDYSTSYEQYF	TGTGCCAGCAGCCAAGACGACTACTCAACGAGCTACGAGCAGTACTTC
NA	NA	TRBV2	TRBJ2-3	CASSDGGGSTDTQYF	TGTGCCAGCAGTGATGGAGGGGGGAGCACAGATACGCAGTATTTT
NA	NA	TRBV6-1	TRBJ1-6	CASSVRNSGVNSPLHF	TGTGCCAGCAGTGTCCGAAACTCCGGGGTGAATTCACCCCTCCACTTT
NA	NA	TRBV7-2	TRBJ2-3	CASSLGGAVPGTDTQYF	TGTGCCAGCAGCTTAGGGGGGGCGGTCCCGGGCACAGATACGCAGTATTTT
NA	NA	TRBV7-9	TRBJ2-5	CASSQETQYF	TGTGCCAGCAGTCAGGAGACCCAGTACTTC
NA	NA	TRBV6-1	TRBJ1-1	CASLWRNEAFF	TGTGCCAGCCTCTGGAGGAATGAAGCTTTCTTT
NA	NA	TRBV11-3	TRBJ1-1	CASSLDGGAGTEAFF	TGTGCCAGCAGCTTAGATGGAGGGGCGGGCACTGAAGCTTTCTTT
TRBD1	NA	TRBV28	TRBJ1-1	CASSSPDRVGTEAFF	TGTGCCAGCAGTTCCCCCGACAGGGTGGGCACTGAAGCTTTCTTT